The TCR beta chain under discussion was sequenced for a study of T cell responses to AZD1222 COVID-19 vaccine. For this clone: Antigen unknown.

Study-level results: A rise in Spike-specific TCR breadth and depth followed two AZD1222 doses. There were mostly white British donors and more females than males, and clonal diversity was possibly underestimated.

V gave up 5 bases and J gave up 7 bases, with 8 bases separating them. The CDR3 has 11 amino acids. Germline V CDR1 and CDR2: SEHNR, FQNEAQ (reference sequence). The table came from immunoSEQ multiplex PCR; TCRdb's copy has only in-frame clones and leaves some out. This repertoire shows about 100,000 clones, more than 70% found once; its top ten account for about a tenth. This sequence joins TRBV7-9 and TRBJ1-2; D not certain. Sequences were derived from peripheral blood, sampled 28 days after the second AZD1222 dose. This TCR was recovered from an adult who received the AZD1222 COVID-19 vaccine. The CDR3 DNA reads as TGTGCCAGCAGCCCTCCAGGTGGCTACACCTTC. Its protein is CASSPPGGYTF.